This T cell receptor beta chain came from a study of technical replicates of blood from several donors (dated by TCRdb to 2015 to 2018). This clone was observed a single time. Its antigen target is currently unknown. No base quality values were provided; no much bigger clone lies one nucleotide off. Library prep was done by the immunoSEQ multiplex PCR assay. Here the immuneACCESS table is served through TCRdb, limited to in-frame sequences with V and J called. Missing clones are a known gap in these copies; in checked studies unresolved V genes cover under half, and the rest lacks a known reason. This sample has 85,000 to 100,000 clones in its table, and roughly 96% of those were observed once. More than 0.2% of the sample lies in the top ten. The cysteine opens and the phenylalanine closes a CDR3 of 14 amino acids. The retained sequence is limited to the CDR3, 42 bases, with the frame set at the first base. The germline V gene sets CDR1 to SGHAT and CDR2 to FQNNGV. V is shortened by 0 bases, J by 8 bases, and the region joining them spans 14 bases.

The chain joins TRBV11-2 to TRBJ2-7; the best D guess is TRBD1, with 5 bases matching. The specimen was T cells isolated from PBMCs. The receptor was derived from a human donor in good health. The nucleotides read TGTGCCAGCAGCTTAGATCTCAGGGATCAAAAGCAGTACTTC. Its protein is CASSLDLRDQKQYF. Reference TRBV11-2 and TRBJ2-7 genes cover what lies past the CDR3, so the full variable domain is EAGVAQSPRYKIIEKRQSVAFWCNPISGHATLYWYQQILGQGPKLLIQFQNNGVVDDSQLPKDRFSAERLKGVDSTLKIQPAKLEDSAVYLCASSLDLRDQKQYFGPGTRLTVT.